The present TCR beta chain was sequenced within a study of blood T cell repertoires in COVID-19. Study-level information: Sources were T cells, B-cell-depleted T cells, or PBMCs; the material itself was cDNA or gDNA.

Under the authors' procedure: Amplified reference gene primers provided the basis for estimating nucleated cell counts. Only in-frame clones appear in the TCRdb table, and some are missing; sequencing was by immunoSEQ multiplex PCR. The D gene and trimming were derived from the DNA, and the V and J assignments and clone size from that table. The data show roughly 380,000 clones, 85% seen once. The sample was peripheral blood. The clonotype was recovered from a woman aged 18 to 35 with acute or convalescent COVID-19.

CDR3 amino acids: CASSGTPGRRLSQYF. In DNA form, the CDR3 reads TGTGCCAGCAGCGGGACACCGGGACGGAGGTTGTCCCAGTACTTC. V is TRBV6-6 and J is TRBJ2-5, with D perhaps TRBD1 (6 bases). Trimming left V 6 bases short and J 9 bases short, with 23 bases between. Per the germline V gene, CDR1 is MNHNY and CDR2 is SVGAGI (reference sequence). The CDR3 consists of 15 residues.